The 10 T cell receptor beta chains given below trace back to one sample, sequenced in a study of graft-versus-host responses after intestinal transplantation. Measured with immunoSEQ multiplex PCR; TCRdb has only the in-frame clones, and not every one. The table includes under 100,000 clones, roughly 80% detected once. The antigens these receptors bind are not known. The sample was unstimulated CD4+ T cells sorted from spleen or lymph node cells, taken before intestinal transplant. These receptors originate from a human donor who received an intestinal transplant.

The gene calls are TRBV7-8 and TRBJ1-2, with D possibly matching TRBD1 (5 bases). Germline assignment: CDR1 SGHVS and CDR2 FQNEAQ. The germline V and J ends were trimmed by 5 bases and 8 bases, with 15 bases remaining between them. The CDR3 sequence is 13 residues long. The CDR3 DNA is TGTGCCAGCAGCGCCAGCGATCAGGGCGGCTACACCTTC. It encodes CASSASDQGGYTF.

CDR3 DNA sequence: TGTGCCAGCAGCTTAACGGCGGGAGGGTACACCGGGGAGCTGTTTTTT. It is translated as CASSLTAGGYTGELFF. This chain uses TRBV7-9 with TRBJ2-2, with TRBD2 matching 9 bases. CDR1 is SEHNR and CDR2 is FQNEAQ in the germline V gene (reference sequence). This CDR3 has 16 amino acids. With 2 bases clipped from V and 3 bases from J, the junction kept 4 bases outside the gene matches.

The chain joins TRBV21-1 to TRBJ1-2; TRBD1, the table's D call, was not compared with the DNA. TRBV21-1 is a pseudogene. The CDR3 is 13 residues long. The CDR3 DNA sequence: TGTGCCAGCGAGGGGGAGACAGCGTATGGCTACACCTTC. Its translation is CASEGETAYGYTF.

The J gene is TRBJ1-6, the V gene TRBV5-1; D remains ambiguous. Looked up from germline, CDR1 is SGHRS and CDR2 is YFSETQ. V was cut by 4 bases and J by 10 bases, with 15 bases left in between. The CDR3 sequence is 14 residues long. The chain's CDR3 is CASSLGADGSPLHF. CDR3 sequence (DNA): TGCGCCAGCAGCCTCGGAGCGGACGGGTCACCCCTCCACTTT.

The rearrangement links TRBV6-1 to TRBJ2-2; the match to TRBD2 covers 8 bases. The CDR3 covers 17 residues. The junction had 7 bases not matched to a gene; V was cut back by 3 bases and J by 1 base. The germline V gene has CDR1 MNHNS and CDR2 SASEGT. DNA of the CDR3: TGTGCCAGCAGTGAGTTCCTAGCGGGCTTGAACACCGGGGAGCTGTTTTTT. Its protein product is CASSEFLAGLNTGELFF.

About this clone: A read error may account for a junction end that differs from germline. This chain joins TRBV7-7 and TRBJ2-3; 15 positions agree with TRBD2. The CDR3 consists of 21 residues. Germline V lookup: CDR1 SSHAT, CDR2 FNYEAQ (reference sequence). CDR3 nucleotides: TGTGCTAGCAGCTTATCCACCGGGTTGGGGACTAGCGGGAGGCCAGGGGATACGCAGTATTTT. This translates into CASSLSTGLGTSGRPGDTQYF.

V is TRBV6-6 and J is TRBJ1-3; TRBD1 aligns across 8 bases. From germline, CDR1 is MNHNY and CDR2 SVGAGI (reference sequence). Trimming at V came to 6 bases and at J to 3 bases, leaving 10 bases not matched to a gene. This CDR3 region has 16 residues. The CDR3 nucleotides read TGTGCCAGCAGACAGACAGGGGTGTACGATGGAAACACCATATATTTT. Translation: CASRQTGVYDGNTIYF.

In DNA form, the CDR3 reads TGCGCCAGCAGCGCCCGATTGGGCGGGAGGACGAATGAGCAGTTCTTC. Protein product: CASSARLGGRTNEQFF. This chain connects TRBV5-1 to TRBJ2-1; 8 bases fit TRBD2. CDR3 size: 16 residues. J lost 7 bases, V lost 4 bases, and 13 bases had no gene match. CDR1 is SGHRS and CDR2 is YFSETQ in the germline V gene. The full variable domain, rest sourced from reference TRBV5-1 and TRBJ2-1, is KAGVTQTPRYLIKTRGQQVTLSCSPISGHRSVSWYQQTPGQGLQFLFEYFSETQRNKGNFPGRFSGRQFSNSRSEMNVSTLELGDSALYLCASSARLGGRTNEQFFGPGTRLTVL.

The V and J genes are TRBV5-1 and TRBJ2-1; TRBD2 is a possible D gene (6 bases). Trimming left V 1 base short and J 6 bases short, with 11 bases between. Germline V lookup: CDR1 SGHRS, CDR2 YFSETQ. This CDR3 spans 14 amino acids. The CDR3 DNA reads TGCGCCAGCAGCTTGAAGGGAGGTAGCAATGAGCAGTTCTTC. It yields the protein CASSLKGGSNEQFF.

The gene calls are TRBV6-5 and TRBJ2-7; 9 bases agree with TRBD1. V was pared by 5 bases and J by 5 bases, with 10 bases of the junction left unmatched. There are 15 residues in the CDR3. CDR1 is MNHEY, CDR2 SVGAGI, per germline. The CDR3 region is CASSLTGGEDHEQYF. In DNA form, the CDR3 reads TGTGCCAGCAGTCTAACAGGGGGCGAGGATCACGAGCAGTACTTC.